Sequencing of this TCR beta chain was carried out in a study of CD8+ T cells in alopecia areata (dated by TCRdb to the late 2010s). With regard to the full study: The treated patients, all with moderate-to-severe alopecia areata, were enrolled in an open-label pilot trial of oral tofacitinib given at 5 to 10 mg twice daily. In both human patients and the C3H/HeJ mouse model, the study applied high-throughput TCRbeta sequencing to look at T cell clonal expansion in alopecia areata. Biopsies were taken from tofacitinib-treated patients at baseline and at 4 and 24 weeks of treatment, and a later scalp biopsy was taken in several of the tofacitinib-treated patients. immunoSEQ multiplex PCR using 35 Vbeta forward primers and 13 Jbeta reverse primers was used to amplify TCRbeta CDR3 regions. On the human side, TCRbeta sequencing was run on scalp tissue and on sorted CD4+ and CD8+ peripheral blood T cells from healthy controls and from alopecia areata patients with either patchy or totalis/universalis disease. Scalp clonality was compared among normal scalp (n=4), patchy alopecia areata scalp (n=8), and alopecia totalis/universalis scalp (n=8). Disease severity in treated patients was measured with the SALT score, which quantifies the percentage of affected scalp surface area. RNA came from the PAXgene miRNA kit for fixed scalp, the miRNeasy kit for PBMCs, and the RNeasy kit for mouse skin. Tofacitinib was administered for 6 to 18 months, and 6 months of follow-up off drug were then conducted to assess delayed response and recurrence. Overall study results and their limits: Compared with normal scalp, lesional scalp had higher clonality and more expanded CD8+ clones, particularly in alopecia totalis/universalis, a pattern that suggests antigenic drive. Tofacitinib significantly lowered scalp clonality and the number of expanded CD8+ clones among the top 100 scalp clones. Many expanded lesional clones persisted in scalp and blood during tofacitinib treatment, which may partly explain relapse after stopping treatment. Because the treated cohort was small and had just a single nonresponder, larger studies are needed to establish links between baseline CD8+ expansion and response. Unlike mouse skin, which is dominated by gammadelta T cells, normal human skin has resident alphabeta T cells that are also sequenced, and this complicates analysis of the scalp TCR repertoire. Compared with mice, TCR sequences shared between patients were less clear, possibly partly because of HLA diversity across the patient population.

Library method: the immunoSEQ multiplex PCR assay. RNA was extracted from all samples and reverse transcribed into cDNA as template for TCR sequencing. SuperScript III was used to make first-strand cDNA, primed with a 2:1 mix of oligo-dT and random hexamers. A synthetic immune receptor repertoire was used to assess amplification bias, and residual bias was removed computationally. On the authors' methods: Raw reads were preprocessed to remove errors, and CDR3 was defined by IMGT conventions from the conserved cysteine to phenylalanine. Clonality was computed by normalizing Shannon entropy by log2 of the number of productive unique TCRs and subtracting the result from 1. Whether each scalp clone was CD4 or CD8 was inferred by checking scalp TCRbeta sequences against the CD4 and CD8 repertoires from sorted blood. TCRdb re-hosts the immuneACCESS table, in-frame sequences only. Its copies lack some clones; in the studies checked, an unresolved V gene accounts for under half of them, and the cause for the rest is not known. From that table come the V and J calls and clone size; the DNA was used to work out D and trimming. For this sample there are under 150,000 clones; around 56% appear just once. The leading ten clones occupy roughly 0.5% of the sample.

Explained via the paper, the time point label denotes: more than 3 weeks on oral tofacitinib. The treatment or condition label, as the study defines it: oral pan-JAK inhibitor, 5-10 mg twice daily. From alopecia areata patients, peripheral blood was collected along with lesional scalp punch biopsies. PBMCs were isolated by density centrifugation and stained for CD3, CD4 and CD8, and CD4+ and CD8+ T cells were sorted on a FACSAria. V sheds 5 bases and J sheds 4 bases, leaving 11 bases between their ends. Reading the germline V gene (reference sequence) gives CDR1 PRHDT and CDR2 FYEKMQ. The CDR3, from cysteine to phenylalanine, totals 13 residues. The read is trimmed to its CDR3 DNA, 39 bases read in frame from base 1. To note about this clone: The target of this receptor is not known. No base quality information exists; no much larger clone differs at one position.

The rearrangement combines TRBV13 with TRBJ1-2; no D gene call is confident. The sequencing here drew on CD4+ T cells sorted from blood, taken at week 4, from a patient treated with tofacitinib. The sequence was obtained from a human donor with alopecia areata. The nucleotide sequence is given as TGTGCCAGCAGCGGAGGGTACCTCTATGGCTACACCTTC. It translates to CASSGGYLYGYTF.